Listed below are T cell receptor beta chains from one sample, sequenced in a study of cytomegalovirus exposure and HLA in healthy donors. The method was immunoSEQ multiplex PCR; TCRdb's version includes in-frame clones alone and lacks a portion of them. The top ten hold 0.85% to 1.3% of the sample, which has some 120,000 clones, over 60% seen once. Sequenced input: PBMCs. Receptor source: a human donor in good health. CDR3s include the opening cysteine and the closing phenylalanine or tryptophan. Fields, in order: V gene, J gene, D gene, CDR3 protein. The D gene is left open where the match is weak.

v_gene: TRBV5-7
j_gene: TRBJ2-7
d_gene: -
CDR3aa: CASSHDARDDYEQYF

v_gene: TRBV5-1
j_gene: TRBJ2-3
d_gene: TRBD1
CDR3aa: CASSPFMGQDTDTQYF

v_gene: TRBV27
j_gene: TRBJ2-1
d_gene: TRBD2
CDR3aa: CASNSGRYNEQFF

v_gene: TRBV7-8
j_gene: TRBJ2-1
d_gene: -
CDR3aa: CASSLVPEGYNEQFF

v_gene: TRBV9
j_gene: TRBJ1-1
d_gene: -
CDR3aa: CASSPGWNTEAFF

v_gene: TRBV28
j_gene: TRBJ1-5
d_gene: -
CDR3aa: CASSFPTAPNQPQHF

v_gene: TRBV7-9
j_gene: TRBJ2-7
d_gene: TRBD1
CDR3aa: CASSSHGTGLGEQYF

v_gene: TRBV5-4
j_gene: TRBJ2-1
d_gene: TRBD2
CDR3aa: CASSPELAGVLNEQFF

v_gene: TRBV7-8
j_gene: TRBJ1-6
d_gene: -
CDR3aa: CASSLVPAGYSPLHF

v_gene: TRBV12-2
j_gene: TRBJ2-1
d_gene: -
CDR3aa: CASRSTIRDRGGNEQFF

v_gene: TRBV2
j_gene: TRBJ2-7
d_gene: -
CDR3aa: CASGDLLREAREQYF

v_gene: TRBV12-2
j_gene: TRBJ2-1
d_gene: -
CDR3aa: CASRLRNVQPTYNEQFF

v_gene: TRBV5-5
j_gene: TRBJ2-7
d_gene: TRBD1
CDR3aa: CASSYQDRDFDEQYF

v_gene: TRBV4-1
j_gene: TRBJ1-1
d_gene: -
CDR3aa: CASSQAGNTEAFF

v_gene: TRBV28
j_gene: TRBJ1-6
d_gene: TRBD1
CDR3aa: CASSLTRGNSPLHF

v_gene: TRBV15
j_gene: TRBJ2-3
d_gene: TRBD2
CDR3aa: CASRTSGEDTQYF

v_gene: TRBV6-1
j_gene: TRBJ2-3
d_gene: TRBD2
CDR3aa: CASSPSGGADTQYF

v_gene: TRBV4-2
j_gene: TRBJ2-4
d_gene: -
CDR3aa: CASSQDDRRGGVAKNIQYF

v_gene: TRBV29-1
j_gene: TRBJ2-1
d_gene: -
CDR3aa: CSVENLKGDSYNEQFF

v_gene: TRBV2
j_gene: TRBJ1-2
d_gene: TRBD1
CDR3aa: CASSEMDRGPVLGGYTF

v_gene: TRBV9
j_gene: TRBJ1-2
d_gene: -
CDR3aa: CASSPFLGVSRGYTF

v_gene: TRBV6-7
j_gene: TRBJ1-5
d_gene: -
CDR3aa: CASSYRRTPNQPQHF

v_gene: TRBV6-1
j_gene: TRBJ2-7
d_gene: TRBD2
CDR3aa: CASRTSGDIYEQYF

v_gene: TRBV14
j_gene: TRBJ2-1
d_gene: TRBD2
CDR3aa: CASSPRPGLAGGHEQFF

v_gene: TRBV19
j_gene: TRBJ1-5
d_gene: -
CDR3aa: CASSGREGNQPQHF

v_gene: TRBV11-3
j_gene: TRBJ2-2
d_gene: -
CDR3aa: CASSLGYTGELFF

v_gene: TRBV18
j_gene: TRBJ1-5
d_gene: -
CDR3aa: CASSPAQLPDNQPQHF

v_gene: TRBV2
j_gene: TRBJ1-6
d_gene: -
CDR3aa: CASSEESSYNSPLHF

v_gene: TRBV5-6
j_gene: TRBJ1-3
d_gene: -
CDR3aa: CASSVRRGIGNTIYF

v_gene: TRBV5-6
j_gene: TRBJ1-6
d_gene: -
CDR3aa: CASSSNRYNSPLHF

v_gene: TRBV7-8
j_gene: TRBJ1-4
d_gene: TRBD1
CDR3aa: CASSPREGARSEKLFF

v_gene: TRBV4-2
j_gene: TRBJ2-7
d_gene: TRBD2
CDR3aa: CASSQGAPGGSRSYEQYF

v_gene: TRBV7-6
j_gene: TRBJ2-3
d_gene: TRBD1
CDR3aa: CASSYRDRSTDTQYF

v_gene: TRBV28
j_gene: TRBJ1-6
d_gene: TRBD1
CDR3aa: CASRNSGTAILASYNSPLHF

v_gene: TRBV25-1
j_gene: TRBJ1-2
d_gene: TRBD1
CDR3aa: CASMEDRGYGYTF

v_gene: TRBV7-3
j_gene: TRBJ2-1
d_gene: -
CDR3aa: CASSLDWGAYNEQFF

v_gene: TRBV5-1
j_gene: TRBJ2-1
d_gene: TRBD1
CDR3aa: CASSEGQGQYRQFF

v_gene: TRBV5-3
j_gene: TRBJ1-2
d_gene: TRBD1
CDR3aa: CARSCPTGGNYGYTF

v_gene: TRBV5-8
j_gene: TRBJ1-6
d_gene: TRBD1
CDR3aa: CASSRDGDSYNSPLHF

v_gene: TRBV5-1
j_gene: TRBJ2-7
d_gene: TRBD2
CDR3aa: CASTVGLAGGPLYEQYF

v_gene: TRBV6-1
j_gene: TRBJ2-7
d_gene: -
CDR3aa: CASSESKGTYEQYF

v_gene: TRBV5-1
j_gene: TRBJ2-7
d_gene: TRBD1
CDR3aa: CASSLGTGGAYEQYF

v_gene: TRBV2
j_gene: TRBJ2-7
d_gene: -
CDR3aa: CASSPERYEQYF

v_gene: TRBV5-1
j_gene: TRBJ2-1
d_gene: TRBD1
CDR3aa: CASSLGISGTGVNEQFF

v_gene: TRBV27
j_gene: TRBJ1-1
d_gene: -
CDR3aa: CASSLQGSLSEAFF

v_gene: TRBV30
j_gene: TRBJ2-7
d_gene: -
CDR3aa: CAWRNGYEQYF

v_gene: TRBV7-8
j_gene: TRBJ2-3
d_gene: -
CDR3aa: CASSLARDTTQYF

v_gene: TRBV11-2
j_gene: TRBJ1-2
d_gene: -
CDR3aa: CASSLPSPPVRGYGYTF

v_gene: TRBV14
j_gene: TRBJ1-2
d_gene: -
CDR3aa: CASSSTANYGYTF

v_gene: TRBV6-5
j_gene: TRBJ2-2
d_gene: -
CDR3aa: CASKPELGELFF

v_gene: TRBV7-6
j_gene: TRBJ2-1
d_gene: TRBD1
CDR3aa: CASSLEAQGVGNEQFF

v_gene: TRBV28
j_gene: TRBJ1-2
d_gene: TRBD1
CDR3aa: CASSRGDRGYGYTF

v_gene: TRBV11-3
j_gene: TRBJ2-1
d_gene: -
CDR3aa: CASSRGGGFNNEQFF

v_gene: TRBV28
j_gene: TRBJ2-7
d_gene: TRBD1
CDR3aa: CASSRDTGGIHEQYF